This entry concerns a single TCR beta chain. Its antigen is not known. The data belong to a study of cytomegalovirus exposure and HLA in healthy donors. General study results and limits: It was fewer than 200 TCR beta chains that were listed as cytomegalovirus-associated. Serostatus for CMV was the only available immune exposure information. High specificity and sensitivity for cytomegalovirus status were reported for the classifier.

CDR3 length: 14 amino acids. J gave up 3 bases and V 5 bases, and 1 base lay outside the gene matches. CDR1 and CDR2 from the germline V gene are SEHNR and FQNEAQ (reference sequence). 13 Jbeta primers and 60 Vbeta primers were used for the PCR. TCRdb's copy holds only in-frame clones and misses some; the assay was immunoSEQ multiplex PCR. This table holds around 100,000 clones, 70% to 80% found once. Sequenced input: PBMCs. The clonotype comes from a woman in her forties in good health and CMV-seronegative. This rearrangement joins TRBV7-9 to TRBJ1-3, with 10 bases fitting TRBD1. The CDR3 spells CASSRTGGGNTIYF. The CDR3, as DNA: TGTGCCAGCAGCCGGACAGGGGGTGGAAACACCATATATTTT.